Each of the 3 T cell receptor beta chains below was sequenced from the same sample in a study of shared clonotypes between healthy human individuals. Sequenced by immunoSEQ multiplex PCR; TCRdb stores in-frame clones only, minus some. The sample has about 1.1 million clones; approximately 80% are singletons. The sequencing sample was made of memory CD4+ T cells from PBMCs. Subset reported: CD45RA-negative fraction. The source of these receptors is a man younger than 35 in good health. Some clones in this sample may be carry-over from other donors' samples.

The CDR3 sequence is CASSPQPPGLAFPGELFF. CDR3 bases: TGTGCCAGCAGCCCACAGCCCCCGGGACTAGCGTTCCCCGGGGAGCTGTTTTTT. The chain has TRBV4-2 and TRBJ2-2; 10 nucleotides match TRBD2. In germline, CDR1 is LGHNA, CDR2 YNFKEQ. There are 18 residues in the CDR3. Trimming at V came to 4 bases and at J to 6 bases, leaving 14 bases not matched to a gene.

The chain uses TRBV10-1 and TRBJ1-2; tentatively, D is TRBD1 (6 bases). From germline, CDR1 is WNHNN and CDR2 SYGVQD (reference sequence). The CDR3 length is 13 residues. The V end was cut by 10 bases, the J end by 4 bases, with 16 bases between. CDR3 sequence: CATDDRTGYGYTF. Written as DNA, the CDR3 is TGCGCCACCGACGACAGGACCGGCTATGGCTACACCTTC.

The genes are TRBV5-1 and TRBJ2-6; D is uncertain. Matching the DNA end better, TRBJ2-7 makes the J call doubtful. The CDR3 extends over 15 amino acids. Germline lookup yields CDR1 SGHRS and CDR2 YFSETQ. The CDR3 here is CASSLVAQSSYEQYF. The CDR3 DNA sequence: TGCGCCAGCAGCTTGGTGGCACAAAGTTCCTACGAGCAGTACTTC.